A selection of T cell receptor beta chains follows, all from one sample in a study of T cells after yellow fever vaccination. MiXCR, run by TCRdb on the 5' RACE reads, gives a single entry per CDR3 protein. The data show 200,000 to 300,000 distinct CDR3 sequences, roughly 6.8% seen once. The specimen was CD4+ T cells sorted from PBMCs, collected on the day of the yellow fever booster vaccination. The receptors stem from a man aged 25 to 40 who received the YFV17D yellow fever vaccine. Each CDR3 is given with its conserved first and last residue. Fields, in order: J gene, D gene, clone size, V gene, CDR3 protein, CDR3 DNA. The D gene is left open where the match is weak. Only some rows state a clone size, as once, few, many or a class for expanded clones.

j_call: TRBJ2-5; d_call: TRBD2; clone_size: -; v_call: TRBV7-2; cdr3_aa: CASSFSGTETQYF; cdr3_nt: TGTGCCAGCAGCTTTAGCGGGACGGAGACCCAGTACTTC
j_call: TRBJ2-1; d_call: -; clone_size: few; v_call: TRBV7-2; cdr3_aa: CASSLATSYNERFF; cdr3_nt: TGTGCCAGCAGCTTGGCTACCTCCTACAATGAGCGGTTCTTC
j_call: TRBJ2-7; d_call: -; clone_size: many; v_call: TRBV7-8; cdr3_aa: CASSPVGSEQYF; cdr3_nt: TGTGCCAGCAGCCCGGTAGGAAGCGAGCAGTACTTC
j_call: TRBJ1-1; d_call: -; clone_size: -; v_call: TRBV29-1; cdr3_aa: CSVELQQGAETEAFF; cdr3_nt: TGCAGCGTTGAGCTGCAACAGGGCGCGGAAACTGAAGCTTTCTTT
j_call: TRBJ2-1; d_call: -; clone_size: many; v_call: TRBV5-1; cdr3_aa: CASRITVGSYNEQFF; cdr3_nt: TGCGCCAGCAGAATAACGGTCGGGTCCTACAATGAGCAGTTCTTC
j_call: TRBJ2-2; d_call: -; clone_size: many; v_call: TRBV18; cdr3_aa: CASSPRDTGELFF; cdr3_nt: TGCGCCAGCAGCCCTCGGGACACCGGGGAGCTGTTTTTT
j_call: TRBJ2-3; d_call: TRBD2; clone_size: few; v_call: TRBV7-9; cdr3_aa: CASSPWTSGKAQYF; cdr3_nt: TGTGCCAGCAGCCCCTGGACTAGCGGGAAGGCGCAGTATTTT
j_call: TRBJ2-2; d_call: -; clone_size: -; v_call: TRBV5-4; cdr3_aa: CASSHDPNTGELFF; cdr3_nt: TGTGCCAGCAGCCACGACCCGAACACCGGGGAGCTGTTTTTT
j_call: TRBJ1-1; d_call: -; clone_size: few; v_call: TRBV18; cdr3_aa: CASSPAQLNTEAFF; cdr3_nt: TGTGCCAGCTCACCAGCACAGCTGAACACTGAAGCTTTCTTT
j_call: TRBJ1-5; d_call: TRBD1; clone_size: many; v_call: TRBV2; cdr3_aa: CASSTQGALTDQPQHF; cdr3_nt: TGTGCCAGCAGTACACAGGGGGCCCTGACTGATCAGCCCCAGCATTTT
j_call: TRBJ2-3; d_call: TRBD2; clone_size: many; v_call: TRBV12-3/TRBV12-4; cdr3_aa: CASSPSGSRPDTQYF; cdr3_nt: TGTGCCAGCAGTCCTAGCGGGAGTCGACCAGATACGCAGTATTTT
j_call: TRBJ2-1; d_call: TRBD1; clone_size: many; v_call: TRBV12-3/TRBV12-4; cdr3_aa: CASSFYIGTGYYNEQFF; cdr3_nt: TGTGCCAGCAGTTTTTATATTGGGACAGGTTATTACAATGAGCAGTTCTTC
j_call: TRBJ2-7; d_call: -; clone_size: few; v_call: TRBV21-1; cdr3_aa: CASSKLHGRESSYEQYF; cdr3_nt: TGTGCCAGCAGCAAACTTCACGGGAGAGAGAGCTCCTACGAGCAGTACTTC
j_call: TRBJ2-1; d_call: -; clone_size: few; v_call: TRBV7-2; cdr3_aa: CASMRDLWNEQFF; cdr3_nt: TGTGCCAGCATGCGCGACCTTTGGAATGAGCAGTTCTTC
j_call: TRBJ1-5; d_call: -; clone_size: few; v_call: TRBV12-3/TRBV12-4; cdr3_aa: CASSRDGRGQPQHF; cdr3_nt: TGTGCCAGCAGCAGAGACGGGAGAGGTCAGCCCCAGCATTTT
j_call: TRBJ2-3; d_call: -; clone_size: many; v_call: TRBV7-2; cdr3_aa: CASSLAPTISEDTQYF; cdr3_nt: TGTGCCAGCAGCCTAGCCCCTACGATTTCAGAGGATACGCAGTATTTT
j_call: TRBJ2-5; d_call: TRBD1; clone_size: -; v_call: TRBV6-5; cdr3_aa: CASSYTQGAGGETQYF; cdr3_nt: TGTGCCAGCAGTTACACACAGGGGGCAGGGGGAGAGACCCAGTACTTC
j_call: TRBJ2-7; d_call: TRBD1; clone_size: many; v_call: TRBV12-3/TRBV12-4; cdr3_aa: CASSQTGGSYEQYF; cdr3_nt: TGTGCCAGCAGTCAGACAGGGGGGTCCTACGAGCAGTACTTC
j_call: TRBJ2-3; d_call: -; clone_size: few; v_call: TRBV9; cdr3_aa: CASSVELITDTQYF; cdr3_nt: TGTGCCAGCAGCGTAGAGTTGATCACAGATACGCAGTATTTT
j_call: TRBJ2-2; d_call: TRBD2; clone_size: few; v_call: TRBV9; cdr3_aa: CASSAIAGGNTGELFF; cdr3_nt: TGTGCCAGCAGCGCTATAGCGGGAGGAAACACCGGGGAGCTGTTTTTT
j_call: TRBJ2-5; d_call: -; clone_size: many; v_call: TRBV20-1; cdr3_aa: CSAEGRKETQYF; cdr3_nt: TGCAGTGCCGAAGGACGAAAAGAGACCCAGTACTTC
j_call: TRBJ2-1; d_call: -; clone_size: few; v_call: TRBV20-1; cdr3_aa: CSARVTLTNEQFF; cdr3_nt: TGCAGTGCTAGAGTTACTCTAACCAATGAGCAGTTCTTC